Detailed here is one TCR beta chain. As for time point: newly diagnosed GD, antithyroid drugs for less than 3 months. The TCR library was made from RNA extracted from PBMCs. With EDTA tubes as the receptacles, 7.5 to 9.5 milliliters of peripheral blood were drawn. Arm-PCR of CDR3 regions and iRepertoire HTBI primers were the basis on which TCR beta libraries were built. From the multiplex PCR reads, TCRdb called clonotypes with MiXCR, one entry per CDR3 protein. Found here are over 500,000 distinct CDR3 sequences, approximately 15% of them singletons; the top ten hold approximately 18%. This sample was taken from a study of regulatory T cells in long-lasting Graves disease. The wider study: Graves' patients, newly diagnosed, had taken antithyroid drugs under 3 months.

The CDR3 is 16 amino acids. The V end lost 1 base, the J end lost 0 bases, and 11 bases lay between the germline ends. The germline V gene has CDR1 SGHRS and CDR2 YFSETQ. These data were likewise used in another study, on T cells in Graves' hyperthyroidism and ophthalmopathy. That paper notes: Patients aged 18 to 65 with hyperthyroidism were newly diagnosed, with duration under 2 months. The TCR CDR3 was amplified in a first-round RT-PCR using the HTBI primer set.

Sequenced material: peripheral blood mononuclear cells (PBMCs), taken at new diagnosis, from a patient treated with antithyroid drugs. V usage is TRBV5-1 and J usage is TRBJ2-1; no firm D call. This receptor was obtained from a woman in her 30s with Graves disease. CDR3 sequence reads: CASSLFGGNSYNEQFF. The CDR3 coding sequence is TGCGCCAGCAGCTTGTTCGGCGGCAACTCCTACAATGAGCAGTTCTTC.